Each of the 18 T cell receptor beta chains below was sequenced from the same sample in a study of long-term antiretroviral therapy in people with HIV. Version v3.0 of the immunoSEQ assay was performed at survey level. The protocol was immunoSEQ multiplex PCR, while the TCRdb copy is restricted to in-frame clones and leaves out a portion. The table shows roughly 20,000 clones, with 79% occurring only once. The source material was unsorted PBMCs, sampled 2.3 years after starting antiretroviral therapy. All receptors derive from a woman in her 40s with HIV.

The chain links TRBV30 to TRBJ1-1; 9 bases are a match to TRBD1. The CDR3 spans 15 residues. Losses at the gene ends were 3 bases for V and 8 bases for J; bases not matched to a gene: 13. Germline CDR1 reads GTSNPN; CDR2 reads SVGIG (reference sequence). The CDR3 protein is CAWRTGTGMPREAFF. In DNA, the CDR3 is TGTGCCTGGAGGACCGGGACAGGGATGCCCAGAGAAGCTTTCTTT.

The V call is TRBV21-1, the J call TRBJ1-1; the D segment call TRBD1 is taken from the table without a DNA check. TRBV21-1 is a recognized pseudogene. The CDR3 is 18 residues long. The CDR3 protein is CASSNPTGVGSSRAEAFF. The CDR3 DNA sequence: TGTGCCAGCAGCAACCCCACAGGGGTCGGGTCTTCTCGCGCTGAAGCTTTCTTT.

This clone came up once. The chain employs TRBV7-9 and TRBJ2-1; 12 bases fit TRBD2. Germline CDR1 is SEHNR and CDR2 is FQNEAQ (reference sequence). V shed 6 bases and J 6 bases; nucleotides not matched to a gene: 6. The CDR3 totals 15 residues. CDR3 protein: CASSSTSGGGNEQFF. DNA for the CDR3: TGTGCCAGCAGTTCGACTAGCGGGGGTGGCAATGAGCAGTTCTTC.

The table lists this clone with a few counts. V gene TRBV19 combines with J gene TRBJ1-1; D is undetermined. There are 14 residues in the CDR3. Trimming took 3 bases from V and 4 from J, leaving 12 bases between them. Germline V gene data show CDR1 as LNHDA and CDR2 as SQIVND (reference sequence). The CDR3 DNA follows: TGTGCCAGTAGTATGACGGGTGGGAGCACTGAAGCTTTCTTT. Amino acid sequence: CASSMTGGSTEAFF. Variable domain in full (rest from reference TRBV19 and TRBJ1-1): DGGITQSPKYLFRKEGQNVTLSCEQNLNHDAMYWYRQDPGQGLRLIYYSQIVNDFQKGDIAEGYSVSREKKESFPLTVTSAQKNPTAFYLCASSMTGGSTEAFFGQGTRLTVV.

The rearrangement links TRBV18 to TRBJ2-2; TRBD1 aligns across 7 bases. V lost 2 bases and J lost 3; bases outside the gene matches: 3. CDR1 and CDR2 from the germline V gene are KGHSH and LQKENI. The CDR3 has 15 residues. CDR3 sequence reads: CASSPGTEYTGELFF. The CDR3 nucleotides read TGTGCCAGCTCACCAGGGACAGAATACACCGGGGAGCTGTTTTTT.

The rearrangement joins TRBV9 to TRBJ2-5; 9 nucleotides match TRBD1. The V and J ends lost 2 bases and 4 bases, in that order; junction bases with no gene match: 6. The CDR3 sequence is 15 residues long. Germline-derived CDR1 and CDR2 are SGDLS and YYNGEE. CDR3 amino acids: CASSVGTGSGETQYF. The CDR3 DNA reads TGTGCCAGCAGCGTGGGGACAGGGTCGGGAGAGACCCAGTACTTC. Full variable domain (missing parts from reference TRBV9 and TRBJ2-5): DSGVTQTPKHLITATGQRVTLRCSPRSGDLSVYWYQQSLDQGLQFLIQYYNGEERAKGNILERFSAQQFPDLHSELNLSSLELGDSALYFCASSVGTGSGETQYFGPGTRLLVL.

The chain carries TRBV7-9 and TRBJ2-1; 11 bases match TRBD2. V shed 3 bases, J shed 0 bases, and the junction held 10 bases outside the gene matches. CDR3 size: 19 residues. Germline CDR1 is SEHNR and CDR2 is FQNEAQ (reference sequence). The CDR3 DNA follows: TGTGCCAGCAGCTTTGGCATTCTAGCGGGAGGCCTCTCCTACAATGAGCAGTTCTTC. Its translation is CASSFGILAGGLSYNEQFF.

A single count supports this clone. This chain joins TRBV7-8 and TRBJ1-1; D is undetermined. Trimming left V 2 bases short and J 11 bases short, with 9 bases between. Germline lookup yields CDR1 SGHVS and CDR2 FQNEAQ. CDR3 length: 11 residues. CDR3 coding DNA: TGTGCCAGCAGCTTAATCGTCCGGGCTTTCTTT. Residues: CASSLIVRAFF.

This clone has just one count. The chain is built from TRBV5-1 and TRBJ2-7; D is tentatively TRBD1 or TRBD2 (5 bases each). CDR1 is SGHRS and CDR2 is YFSETQ in the germline V gene. This CDR3 spans 15 amino acids. V gave up 2 bases and J gave up 2 bases, with 14 bases separating them. The CDR3 DNA follows: TGCGCCAGCAGCTTAATAGGGGTCGGGACCTACGAGCAGTACTTC. This gives the protein CASSLIGVGTYEQYF.

This chain uses TRBV19 with TRBJ2-1, with TRBD2 matching 7 bases. The junction had 7 bases not matched to a gene; V was cut back by 5 bases and J by 0 bases. This CDR3 has 16 residues. The V gene's germline CDR1 is LNHDA and CDR2 SQIVND (reference sequence). The CDR3 sequence is CASSFYGRSSYNEQFF. In DNA form, the CDR3 reads TGTGCCAGTAGTTTCTACGGGAGGAGCTCCTACAATGAGCAGTTCTTC. The variable domain in full, with the rest retrieved from reference TRBV19 and TRBJ2-1, is DGGITQSPKYLFRKEGQNVTLSCEQNLNHDAMYWYRQDPGQGLRLIYYSQIVNDFQKGDIAEGYSVSREKKESFPLTVTSAQKNPTAFYLCASSFYGRSSYNEQFFGPGTRLTVL.

The rearrangement joins TRBV6-1 to TRBJ1-1; tentative D call: TRBD1 (5 bases). The germline gives CDR1 MNHNS, CDR2 SASEGT. The CDR3 runs 12 residues. Between the trimmed V and J ends, which lost 5 bases and 5 bases, there was a span of 9 bases. This CDR3 reads CASSKGRTEAFF. The CDR3 bases are TGTGCCAGCAGTAAGGGGCGGACTGAAGCTTTCTTT.

This chain uses TRBV7-9 with TRBJ2-1, with TRBD1 identical over 9 bases. V trimming: 4 bases; J trimming: 4 bases; junction bases outside the gene matches: 8. The length of the CDR3 is 16 residues. Germline V CDR1 and CDR2: SEHNR, FQNEAQ (reference sequence). The CDR3 nucleotides are TGTGCCAGCAGCTCCCAACAGGGGGCGAAGTACAATGAGCAGTTCTTC. The encoded protein is CASSSQQGAKYNEQFF.

The V gene is TRBV12-5, the J gene TRBJ2-5; 7 nucleotides agree with TRBD1. V was pared by 3 bases and J by 4 bases, with 8 bases of the junction left unmatched. Germline V CDR1 and CDR2: LGHNT, FRNRAP. This CDR3 has 15 amino acids. CDR3 sequence (DNA): TGTGCTAGTGGTTTCCATAAAACAGGGGCAGAGACCCAGTACTTC. This gives the protein CASGFHKTGAETQYF.

This clone appeared once. The J gene is TRBJ1-5, the V gene TRBV5-1, with a tentative D call TRBD1 (5 bases). CDR1 is SGHRS and CDR2 is YFSETQ in the germline V gene. V lost 4 bases and J lost 5, with 19 bases in between. There are 16 residues in the CDR3. The CDR3: CASSPGDFGLDQPQHF. CDR3 nucleotide sequence: TGCGCCAGCAGCCCCGGGGACTTTGGGTTGGATCAGCCCCAGCATTTT.

The chain is built from TRBV7-2 and TRBJ1-2; D is uncertain. V shed 5 bases and J shed 2 bases, with 18 bases lying between them. The CDR3 has 16 residues. CDR1 SGHTA and CDR2 FQGNSA come from the germline V gene. CDR3 loop: CASSREGRAKNYGYTF. The CDR3 DNA follows: TGTGCCAGCAGCCGAGAAGGACGGGCGAAGAACTATGGCTACACCTTC.

This clone has just a few counts. The J gene is TRBJ2-2, the V gene TRBV18; TRBD2 aligns across 9 bases. V lost 7 bases to trimming and J lost 6 bases; unmatched junction nucleotides: 9. The CDR3 runs 15 residues. The germline V gene has CDR1 KGHSH and CDR2 LQKENI. The CDR3 protein is CASYPSGGYAGELFF. CDR3 coding DNA: TGTGCCAGCTACCCAAGCGGGGGGTACGCCGGGGAGCTGTTTTTT.

This chain joins TRBV6-6 and TRBJ2-7; TRBD2 agrees at 7 bases. The CDR3 sequence is 13 residues long. V dropped 0 bases and J dropped 6; count of bases not matched to a gene: 2. Per germline, CDR1 MNHNY and CDR2 SVGAGI (reference sequence). CDR3 amino acids: CASSYSPGGEQYF. The CDR3 coding sequence is TGTGCCAGCAGTTACTCGCCGGGAGGCGAGCAGTACTTC.

In DNA form, the CDR3 reads TGTGCCAGCAGCTTAGATTGGGTTTGGGGGGCTCCCTACGAGCAGTACTTC. It specifies CASSLDWVWGAPYEQYF. J is TRBJ2-7 and V is TRBV11-2; D may be TRBD1 or TRBD2 (6 bases each). The CDR3 runs to 17 residues. In germline, CDR1 is SGHAT, CDR2 FQNNGV. Trimming pared 0 bases from V and 2 bases from J, leaving 17 bases between.